This TCR beta chain is from a study of shared clonotypes between healthy human individuals. Using immunoSEQ multiplex PCR, the repertoire was profiled, and TCRdb retains in-frame clones only, with some absent. The sample has roughly 2.2 million clones, just over 90% seen once; the top ten hold under 0.45%. With regard to this clone: At one end the junction does not follow the germline gene, possibly because of a read error.

This CDR3 is built from 12 residues. Germline CDR1 is MDHEN and CDR2 is SYDVKM. What was sequenced was naive CD4+ T cells from PBMCs. Regarding subset: CD45RA+ positively selected. The sequence was collected from a man aged 18-30 years in good health. Some clones in this sample may be carry-over from other donors' samples. The chain links TRBV28 to TRBJ2-7, with unresolved D. The DNA of the CDR3 is TGTGCCAGCAGTACCGGATCAGAGGTCAAGGACTTC. It encodes CASSTGSEVKDF. Drawing the rest from reference TRBV28 and TRBJ2-7, the complete variable domain is DVKVTQSSRYLVKRTGEKVFLECVQDMDHENMFWYRQDPGLGLRLIYFSYDVKMKEKGDIPEGYSVSREKKERFSLILESASTNQTSMYLCASSTGSEVKDFGPGTRLTVT.